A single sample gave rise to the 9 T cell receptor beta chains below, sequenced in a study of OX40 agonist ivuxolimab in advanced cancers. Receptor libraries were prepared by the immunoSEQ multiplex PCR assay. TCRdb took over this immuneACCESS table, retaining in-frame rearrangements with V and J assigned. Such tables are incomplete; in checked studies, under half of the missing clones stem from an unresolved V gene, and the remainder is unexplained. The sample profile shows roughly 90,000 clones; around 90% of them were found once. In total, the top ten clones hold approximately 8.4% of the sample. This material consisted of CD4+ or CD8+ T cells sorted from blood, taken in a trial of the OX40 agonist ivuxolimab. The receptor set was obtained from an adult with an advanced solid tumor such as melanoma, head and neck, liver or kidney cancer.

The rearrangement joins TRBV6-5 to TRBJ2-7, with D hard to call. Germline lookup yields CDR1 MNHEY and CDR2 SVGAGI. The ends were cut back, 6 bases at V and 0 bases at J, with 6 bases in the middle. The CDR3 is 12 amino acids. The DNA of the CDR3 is TGTGCCAGCAGCAAGAGCTCCTACGAGCAGTACTTC. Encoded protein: CASSKSSYEQYF.

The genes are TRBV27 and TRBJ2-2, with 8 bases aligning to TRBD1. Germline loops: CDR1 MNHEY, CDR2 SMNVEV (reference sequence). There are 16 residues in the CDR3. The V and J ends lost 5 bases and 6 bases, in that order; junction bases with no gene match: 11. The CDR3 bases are TGTGCCAGCAGTCCCGGACAGGGTGAACGGGCCGGGGAGCTGTTTTTT. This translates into CASSPGQGERAGELFF.

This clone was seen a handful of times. The CDR3 is CSVEGGTSGSPDTQYF. The CDR3 bases are TGCAGCGTTGAAGGAGGGACTAGCGGGAGCCCAGATACGCAGTATTTT. This sequence joins TRBV29-1 and TRBJ2-3; 14 bases align to TRBD2. The germline V gene encodes CDR1 SQVTM and CDR2 ANQGSEA. J was trimmed by 4 bases and V by 1 base; bases with no gene match: 4. This CDR3 is 16 amino acids long.

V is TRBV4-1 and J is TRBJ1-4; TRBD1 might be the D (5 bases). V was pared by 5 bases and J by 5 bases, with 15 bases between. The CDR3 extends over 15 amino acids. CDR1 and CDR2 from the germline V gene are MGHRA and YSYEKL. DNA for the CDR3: TGCGCCAGCAGCACAATCGGGACTTTAAATGAAAAACTGTTTTTT. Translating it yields CASSTIGTLNEKLFF.

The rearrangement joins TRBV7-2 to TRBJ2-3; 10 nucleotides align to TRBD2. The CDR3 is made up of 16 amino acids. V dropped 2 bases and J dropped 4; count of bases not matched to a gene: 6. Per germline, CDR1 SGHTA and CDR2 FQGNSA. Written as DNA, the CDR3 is TGTGCCAGCAGCTTAAATCAAGCGGGAGGGTCAGATACGCAGTATTTT. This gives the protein CASSLNQAGGSDTQYF.

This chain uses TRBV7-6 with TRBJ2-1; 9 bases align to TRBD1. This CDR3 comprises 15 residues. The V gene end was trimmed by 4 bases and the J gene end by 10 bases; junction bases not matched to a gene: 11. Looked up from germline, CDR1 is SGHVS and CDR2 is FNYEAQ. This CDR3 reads CASSSRDRVIGEQFF. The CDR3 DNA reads TGTGCCAGCAGCTCCCGGGACAGGGTAATCGGAGAGCAGTTCTTC. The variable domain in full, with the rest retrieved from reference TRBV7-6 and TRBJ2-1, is GAGVSQSPRYKVTKRGQDVALRCDPISGHVSLYWYRQALGQGPEFLTYFNYEAQQDKSGLPNDRFSAERPEGSISTLTIQRTEQRDSAMYRCASSSRDRVIGEQFFGPGTRLTVL.

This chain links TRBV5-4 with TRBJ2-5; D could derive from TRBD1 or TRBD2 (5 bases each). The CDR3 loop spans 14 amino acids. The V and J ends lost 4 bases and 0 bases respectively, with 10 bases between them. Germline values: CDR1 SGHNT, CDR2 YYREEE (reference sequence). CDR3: CASSPGTHQETQYF. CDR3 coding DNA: TGTGCCAGCAGCCCCGGGACGCACCAAGAGACCCAGTACTTC.

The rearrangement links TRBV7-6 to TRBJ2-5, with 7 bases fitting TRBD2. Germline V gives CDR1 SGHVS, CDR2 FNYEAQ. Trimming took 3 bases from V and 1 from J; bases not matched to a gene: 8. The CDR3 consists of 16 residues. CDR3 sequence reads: CASSFSIPSGQETQYF. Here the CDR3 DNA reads TGTGCCAGCAGCTTTTCTATCCCTAGCGGCCAAGAGACCCAGTACTTC.

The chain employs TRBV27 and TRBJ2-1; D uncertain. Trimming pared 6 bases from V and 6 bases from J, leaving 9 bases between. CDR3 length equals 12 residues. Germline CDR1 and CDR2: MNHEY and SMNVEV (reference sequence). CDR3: CASRDERNEQFF. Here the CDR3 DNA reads TGTGCCAGCAGAGATGAGCGCAATGAGCAGTTCTTC.